These 10 T cell receptor beta chains came from one sample sequenced in a study of blood T cell repertoires in COVID-19. Repertoires were generated with immunoSEQ multiplex PCR, while TCRdb's copy carries only in-frame clones and drops some. The sample yields 110,000 or so clones, about 83% seen once. The sample taken for sequencing was peripheral blood. The source of these receptors is a woman in her 50s with acute or convalescent COVID-19.

The chain links TRBV7-6 to TRBJ2-7, with 11 bases fitting TRBD2. This CDR3 is built from 15 residues. After removal of 5 bases from V and 2 bases from J, the junction contained 5 bases not matched to a gene. Germline CDR1 SGHVS, CDR2 FNYEAQ. The CDR3 DNA is TGTGCCAGCAGCCCCGGGACTAGCGGTACCTACGAGCAGTACTTC. Its protein product is CASSPGTSGTYEQYF.

This CDR3 reads CASSRDRTYEQYF. In DNA, the CDR3 is TGTGCCAGCAGCAGAGACAGGACCTACGAGCAGTACTTC. The rearrangement uses TRBV5-6 and TRBJ2-7; D is possibly TRBD1 (6 bases). The CDR3 covers 13 residues. Germline CDR1 and CDR2: SGHDT and YYEEEE. V shed 4 bases and J shed 2 bases, with 10 bases lying between them.

The chain links TRBV7-9 to TRBJ1-1, with 7 bases lining up with TRBD1. Trimming took 5 bases from V and 1 from J; bases not matched to a gene: 7. Germline V CDR1 and CDR2: SEHNR, FQNEAQ (reference sequence). There are 15 residues in the CDR3. The CDR3 reads CASSIEGQRNTEAFF. In DNA form, the CDR3 reads TGTGCCAGCAGCATAGAGGGACAGAGGAACACTGAAGCTTTCTTT.

This clone was detected once. This chain joins TRBV3-1 (or the pseudogene TRBV3-2) and TRBJ2-7; D is undetermined. The CDR3 is 13 amino acids. Trimming took off 2 bases at V and 6 bases at J, with 11 bases between the two ends. The germline V gene encodes CDR1 LGHDT and CDR2 YNNKEL (reference sequence). This chain's CDR3 is CASSQPSPLEQYF. The CDR3 DNA reads as TGTGCCAGCAGCCAACCCTCACCACTCGAGCAGTACTTC.

This clone was counted once. This chain connects TRBV11-2 to TRBJ2-3, with 13 nucleotides matching TRBD2. Germline CDR1 SGHAT, CDR2 FQNNGV. After removal of 5 bases from V and 6 bases from J, the junction contained 8 bases not matched to a gene. The CDR3 length is 16 residues. The CDR3 DNA reads as TGTGCCAGCAGCGGCACTAGCGGGGGGGTAGGGGATACGCAGTATTTT. Encoded protein: CASSGTSGGVGDTQYF.

The chain has TRBV9 and TRBJ2-1; 9 bases map to TRBD2. V lost 0 bases and J lost 4; bases outside the gene matches: 8. This CDR3 contains 17 residues. Germline values: CDR1 SGDLS, CDR2 YYNGEE. CDR3 amino acids: CASSVGQAGGPYNEQFF. CDR3 bases: TGTGCCAGCAGCGTAGGGCAAGCGGGGGGACCTTACAATGAGCAGTTCTTC.

The rearrangement links TRBV6-5 to TRBJ1-1, with unresolved D. The CDR3 totals 14 residues. Germline V CDR1 and CDR2: MNHEY, SVGAGI. The V gene lost 4 bases and the J gene lost 1 base, with 10 bases spanning the gap. CDR3 amino acids: CASSWGDSNTEAFF. The CDR3 DNA sequence: TGTGCCAGCAGTTGGGGAGATTCGAACACTGAAGCTTTCTTT.

The J gene is TRBJ2-1, the V gene TRBV5-6, with a tentative D call TRBD2 (6 bases). Germline assignment: CDR1 SGHDT and CDR2 YYEEEE. Trimming shortened V by 1 base and J by 7 bases, and 12 bases separated the two germline ends. This CDR3 has 14 residues. The CDR3 loop reads CASSLYGSGNEQFF. The CDR3 DNA reads TGTGCCAGCAGCTTGTACGGGAGTGGGAATGAGCAGTTCTTC.

This clone appeared a few times. The chain couples TRBV3-1 (or the pseudogene TRBV3-2) to TRBJ1-1; D not certain. This CDR3 is 14 amino acids long. In germline, CDR1 is LGHDT, CDR2 YNNKEL (reference sequence). Trimming shortened V by 3 bases and J by 0 bases, and 8 bases separated the two germline ends. Here the CDR3 reads CASSQVAMNTEAFF. The DNA of the CDR3 is TGTGCCAGCAGCCAGGTAGCCATGAACACTGAAGCTTTCTTT.

The V call is TRBV10-1, the J call TRBJ1-2; D gene ambiguous. This CDR3 contains 16 residues. Germline V lookup: CDR1 WNHNN, CDR2 SYGVQD (reference sequence). Trimming took off 0 bases at V and 0 bases at J, with 11 bases between the two ends. The CDR3 sequence is CASSESFIYSNYGYTF. DNA of the CDR3: TGCGCCAGCAGTGAGTCTTTTATATACTCTAACTATGGCTACACCTTC.